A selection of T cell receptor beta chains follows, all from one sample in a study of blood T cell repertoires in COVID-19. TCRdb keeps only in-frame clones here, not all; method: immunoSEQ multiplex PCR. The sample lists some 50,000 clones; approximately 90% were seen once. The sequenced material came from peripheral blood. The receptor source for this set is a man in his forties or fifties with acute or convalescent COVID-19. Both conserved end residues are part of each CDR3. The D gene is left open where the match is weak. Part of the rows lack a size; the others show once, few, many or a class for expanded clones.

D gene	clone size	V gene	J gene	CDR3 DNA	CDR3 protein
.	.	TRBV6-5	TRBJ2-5	TGTGCCAGCAGGTACGGGCCTTCGTGGGAGACCCAGTACTTC	CASRYGPSWETQYF
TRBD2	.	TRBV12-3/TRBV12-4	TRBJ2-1	TGTGCCAGCAGCCCGGGAGGGTGGAATGAGCAGTTCTTC	CASSPGGWNEQFF
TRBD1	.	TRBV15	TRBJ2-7	TGTGCCACCCAGACTAACAGGGGCCCCTACGAGCAGTACTTC	CATQTNRGPYEQYF
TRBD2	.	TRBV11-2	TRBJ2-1	TGTGCCAGCAGCGTACTAGCGGGAGGGGGGCCACATGAGCAGTTCTTC	CASSVLAGGGPHEQFF
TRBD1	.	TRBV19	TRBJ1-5	TGTGCCAGTAGTGGAACAGGGGGGAGTCATCAGCCCCAGCATTTT	CASSGTGGSHQPQHF
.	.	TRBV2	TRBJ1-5	TGTGCCAGCAAGGAGCAAGGCAGCAATCAGCCCCAGCATTTT	CASKEQGSNQPQHF
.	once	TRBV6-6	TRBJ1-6	TGTGCCAGCAGTTACCAGAGGGATTCACCCCTCCACTTT	CASSYQRDSPLHF
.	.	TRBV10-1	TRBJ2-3	TGCGCCAGCAGTGAAATTTTAGCGGATACGCAGTATTTT	CASSEILADTQYF
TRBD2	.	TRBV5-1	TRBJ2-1	TGCGCCAGCAGCTTGCGGACTAGCGGGGGCGGATACAATGAGCAGTTCTTC	CASSLRTSGGGYNEQFF
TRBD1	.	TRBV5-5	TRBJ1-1	TGTGCCAGCACCATCCCACTCAGGGGGGACACTGAAGCTTTCTTT	CASTIPLRGDTEAFF
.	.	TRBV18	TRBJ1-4	TGTGCCAGCTCACATAGTAATGAAAAACTGTTTTTT	CASSHSNEKLFF
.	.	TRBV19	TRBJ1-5	TGTGCCAGTAGTATAGTACACAGCGGACTCAATCAGCCCCAGCATTTT	CASSIVHSGLNQPQHF
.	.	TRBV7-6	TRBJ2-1	TGTGCCAGCAGCTTTTCTCGTTTGAATGAGCAGTTCTTC	CASSFSRLNEQFF
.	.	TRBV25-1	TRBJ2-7	TGTGCCAGCAGTGAATCCCAGCGGGACATATACTACGAGCAGTACTTC	CASSESQRDIYYEQYF
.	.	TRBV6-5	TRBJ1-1	TGTGCCAGCTTGGTCTCCAATAGGGGAATTGAAGCTTTCTTT	CASLVSNRGIEAFF
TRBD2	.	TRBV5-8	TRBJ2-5	TGTGCCAGCACCCCACGACCCTACGCGGGAGGGCAAGAGACCCAGTACTTC	CASTPRPYAGGQETQYF
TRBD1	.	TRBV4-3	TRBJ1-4	TGCGCCAGCAGCCCCCGGACAGGGGAAGACGAAAAACTGTTTTTT	CASSPRTGEDEKLFF